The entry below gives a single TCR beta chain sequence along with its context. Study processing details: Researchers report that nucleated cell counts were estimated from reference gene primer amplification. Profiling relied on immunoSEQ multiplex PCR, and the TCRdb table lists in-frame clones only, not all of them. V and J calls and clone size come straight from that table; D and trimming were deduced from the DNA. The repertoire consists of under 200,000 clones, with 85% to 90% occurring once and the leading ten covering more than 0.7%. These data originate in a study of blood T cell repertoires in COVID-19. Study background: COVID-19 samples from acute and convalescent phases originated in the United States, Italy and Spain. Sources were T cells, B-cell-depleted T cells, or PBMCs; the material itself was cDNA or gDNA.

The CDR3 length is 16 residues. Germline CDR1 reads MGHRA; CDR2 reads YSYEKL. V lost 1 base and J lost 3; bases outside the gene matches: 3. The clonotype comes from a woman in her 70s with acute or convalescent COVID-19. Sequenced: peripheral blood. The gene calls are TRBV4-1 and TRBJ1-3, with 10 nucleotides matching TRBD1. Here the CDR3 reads CASSQVGQGVGNTIYF. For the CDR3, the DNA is TGCGCCAGCAGCCAAGTTGGACAGGGGGTTGGAAACACCATATATTTT.